The 13 T cell receptor beta chains below were found in one sample sequenced in a study of T cell responses to AZD1222 COVID-19 vaccine. Libraries were prepared by immunoSEQ multiplex PCR; TCRdb keeps only in-frame clonotypes and omits some of them. The repertoire holds some 100,000 clones, with approximately 84% as singletons. The starting material was peripheral blood, obtained on day 0 of AZD1222 vaccination. The receptors originated from an adult in good health.

The chain uses TRBV6-4 and TRBJ2-3; D is perhaps TRBD2 (5 bases). V lost 3 bases and J 2 bases, leaving 9 bases between the germline ends. The CDR3 is 14 amino acids. Germline lookup yields CDR1 MRHNA and CDR2 SNTAGT. The CDR3 bases are TGTGCCAGCAGTGAGCAGAGGGCCACAGATACGCAGTATTTT. This gives the protein CASSEQRATDTQYF.

This clone appeared a single time. The chain couples TRBV9 to TRBJ2-7; D perhaps matches TRBD2 (5 bases). The CDR3 covers 14 residues. Germline V gene lookup returns CDR1 SGDLS and CDR2 YYNGEE. V lost 0 bases and J 3 bases, leaving 10 bases between the germline ends. The CDR3 protein is CASSVAAESYEQYF. CDR3 DNA: TGTGCCAGCAGCGTAGCAGCGGAGAGCTACGAGCAGTACTTC.

The chain carries TRBV9 and TRBJ2-7; possible D gene TRBD1, 5 bases. Germline-derived CDR1 and CDR2 are SGDLS and YYNGEE. This CDR3 contains 15 residues. V gave up 0 bases and J gave up 7 bases, with 17 bases separating them. For the CDR3, the DNA is TGTGCCAGCAGCGTAGGAACAGGAGCTAAGAGGGAGCAGTACTTC. Translating it yields CASSVGTGAKREQYF.

The V gene is TRBV10-3, the J gene TRBJ1-4; 7 bases are shared with TRBD1. The germline V gene encodes CDR1 ENHRY and CDR2 SYGVKD. This CDR3 is built from 16 residues. Losses at the gene ends were 3 bases for V and 2 bases for J; bases not matched to a gene: 6. CDR3 residues: CAISEGLQGTNEKLFF. In DNA, the CDR3 is TGTGCCATCAGTGAAGGACTACAGGGGACTAATGAAAAACTGTTTTTT.

The rearrangement joins TRBV7-3 to TRBJ2-3, with 12 bases identical to TRBD2. The J segment lost 2 bases and the V segment lost 8 bases, leaving 8 bases of the junction unmatched. The CDR3 extends over 16 amino acids. Germline CDR1 reads SGHTA; CDR2 reads FQGTGA. This chain's CDR3 is CASSPGTSGYTDTQYF. The DNA for the CDR3 is TGTGCCAGCTCCCCAGGGACTAGCGGGTACACAGATACGCAGTATTTT.

The chain uses TRBV5-1 and TRBJ2-1; 8 nucleotides agree with TRBD2. The CDR3 runs to 15 residues. Germline-derived CDR1 and CDR2 are SGHRS and YFSETQ. The J segment lost 0 bases and the V segment lost 4 bases, leaving 3 bases of the junction unmatched. CDR3 sequence reads: CASSPSGSSYNEQFF. CDR3 nucleotides: TGCGCCAGCAGCCCGAGCGGGAGCTCCTACAATGAGCAGTTCTTC.

This chain joins TRBV30 and TRBJ2-2; TRBD1 aligns across 7 bases. The germline gives CDR1 GTSNPN, CDR2 SVGIG (reference sequence). The CDR3 has 14 amino acids. V gave up 2 bases and J gave up 3 bases; unmatched junction bases: 3. CDR3 DNA sequence: TGTGCCTGGAGTAAGGGGGCGGACACCGGGGAGCTGTTTTTT. This translates into CAWSKGADTGELFF.

The chain combines TRBV7-8 with TRBJ1-5; 8 bases map to TRBD1. Germline V lookup: CDR1 SGHVS, CDR2 FQNEAQ. CDR3 length equals 15 residues. Trimming took 5 bases from V and 7 from J; bases not matched to a gene: 10. The CDR3 DNA reads TGTGCCAGCAGCCAAGCCAGGGGGCGGGAACAGCCCCAGCATTTT. As protein: CASSQARGREQPQHF.

CDR3 in DNA: TGTGCCAGCAGCCCCAAACTGCATTTAAAGTTTCTGAACACTGAAGCTTTCTTT. This encodes CASSPKLHLKFLNTEAFF. The chain joins TRBV28 to TRBJ1-1; D gene ambiguous. The CDR3 loop spans 18 amino acids. V gave up 6 bases and J gave up 0 bases, with 23 bases separating them. Germline V CDR1 and CDR2: MDHEN, SYDVKM.

The chain recombines TRBV5-4 with TRBJ1-3; D unclear. CDR1 and CDR2 (germline): SGHNT, YYREEE (reference sequence). The CDR3 totals 14 residues. Trimming removed 2 bases from V and 4 bases from J, with 10 bases in between. The CDR3 DNA follows: TGTGCCAGCAGCTTCGACGAGAGGGGAAACACCATATATTTT. It yields the protein CASSFDERGNTIYF.

The chain uses TRBV5-4 and TRBJ1-5, with 7 bases matching TRBD1. This CDR3 is 13 amino acids long. The J segment lost 7 bases and the V segment lost 4 bases, leaving 5 bases of the junction unmatched. Germline CDR1 SGHNT, CDR2 YYREEE (reference sequence). The CDR3 loop reads CASSLQGVQPQHF. CDR3 coding DNA: TGTGCCAGCAGCCTGCAGGGGGTCCAGCCCCAGCATTTT.

The chain links TRBV6-2 or TRBV6-3 to TRBJ1-1, with TRBD1 matching 7 bases. CDR3 length: 15 residues. The germline V gene has CDR1 MNHEY and CDR2 SVGEGT. V gave up 6 bases and J gave up 0 bases; unmatched junction bases: 7. The CDR3, as DNA: TGTGCCAGCAGCCCCCCCGGGACAGTGAACACTGAAGCTTTCTTT. Translated: CASSPPGTVNTEAFF.

The chain couples TRBV7-2 to TRBJ1-4, with unresolved D. This CDR3 comprises 17 residues. The germline V gene encodes CDR1 SGHTA and CDR2 FQGNSA. V was clipped by 5 bases and J by 5 bases, with 21 bases between them. The CDR3 region has the DNA TGTGCCAGCAGCCTTGATTACGGGGAAGCACTCAATGAAAAACTGTTTTTT. Translating it yields CASSLDYGEALNEKLFF.